The 21 T cell receptor beta chains in this list originate from one sample, sequenced in a study of T cell repertoires in cytomegalovirus infection. TCRdb passed the reads through MiXCR, listing each CDR3 protein once. The repertoire holds roughly 190,000 distinct CDR3 sequences, with roughly 9% as singletons. Sequenced input: PBMCs. Receptors originate from a human donor in good health (CMV status not recorded). Some clones in this sample may be carry-over from other donors' samples.

This clonotype came up many times. The V gene is TRBV7-2, the J gene TRBJ2-7, with D perhaps assigned TRBD1 or TRBD2 (5 bases each). Trimming removed 1 base from V and 6 bases from J, with 16 bases in between. The CDR3 contains 15 residues. Per the germline V gene, CDR1 is SGHTA and CDR2 is FQGNSA. The CDR3 coding sequence is TGTGCCAGCAGCTTAGTCCCAGGGAGTCGGATCGAGCAGTACTTC. Encoded protein: CASSLVPGSRIEQYF.

This clonotype occurred many times. This rearrangement joins TRBV7-2 to TRBJ2-7, with D possibly being TRBD1 (5 bases). This CDR3 has 17 residues. Per germline, CDR1 SGHTA and CDR2 FQGNSA. Trimming pared 1 base from V and 4 bases from J, leaving 20 bases between. The CDR3 loop reads CASSLGLDKGRDYEQYF. As DNA, the CDR3 is TGTGCCAGCAGCTTAGGTTTGGACAAGGGGCGCGATTACGAGCAGTACTTC.

This rearrangement joins TRBV19 to TRBJ1-5; possibly TRBD1 for D (6 bases). The length of the CDR3 is 15 residues. V lost 6 bases and J lost 0, with 12 bases in between. CDR1 is LNHDA, CDR2 SQIVND, per germline (reference sequence). The CDR3 region is CASRRGGDSNQPQHF. In DNA form, the CDR3 reads TGTGCCAGTAGGAGGGGGGGAGATAGCAATCAGCCCCAGCATTTT.

Only a few counts were recorded for this clonotype. CDR3 sequence: CASSSPSGGGSQETQYF. The CDR3 DNA follows: TGTGCCAGCAGTTCACCTAGCGGGGGGGGGTCCCAAGAGACCCAGTACTTC. This chain connects TRBV28 to TRBJ2-5, with 12 bases matching TRBD2. Germline V CDR1 and CDR2: MDHEN, SYDVKM. V gave up 4 bases and J gave up 1 base; unmatched junction bases: 7. This CDR3 is built from 17 residues.

This clonotype was counted only a few times. The chain couples TRBV30 to TRBJ1-1; TRBD1 is a possible D gene (6 bases). Trimming shortened V by 1 base and J by 4 bases, and 16 bases separated the two germline ends. The CDR3 is 15 amino acids. In germline, CDR1 is GTSNPN, CDR2 SVGIG (reference sequence). The CDR3 bases are TGTGCCTGGAGTGACCCAGGCTGGGGGCTCACTGAAGCTTTCTTT. Residues: CAWSDPGWGLTEAFF.

There are many counts of this clonotype. The chain couples TRBV11-2 to TRBJ2-7, with D maybe TRBD1 (6 bases). The V end lost 5 bases, the J end lost 2 bases, and 13 bases lay between the germline ends. There are 14 residues in the CDR3. Germline V gives CDR1 SGHAT, CDR2 FQNNGV. CDR3 DNA sequence: TGTGCCAGCAGCCCCAGGGGTCAGCCCTACGAGCAGTACTTC. Encoded protein: CASSPRGQPYEQYF.

This clonotype was counted only a few times. The rearrangement uses TRBV27 and TRBJ2-7; a possible D gene is TRBD2 (5 bases). In germline, CDR1 is MNHEY, CDR2 SMNVEV (reference sequence). The V end lost 3 bases, the J end lost 1 base, and 13 bases lay between the germline ends. The CDR3 extends over 15 amino acids. CDR3 DNA sequence: TGTGCCAGCAGTTTTTTCCCCGGCGGGTCCTACGAGCAGTACTTC. This translates into CASSFFPGGSYEQYF.

This clonotype was counted between two and nine times. The V gene is TRBV10-3, the J gene TRBJ2-1; weak D call: TRBD1 (5 bases). CDR3 size: 14 residues. Germline V CDR1 and CDR2: ENHRY, SYGVKD. Trimming shortened V by 7 bases and J by 4 bases, and 14 bases separated the two germline ends. The DNA for the CDR3 is TGTGCCATCACCTACTCGGACATGTACAATGAGCAGTTCTTC. It encodes CAITYSDMYNEQFF.

This clonotype came up many times. The genes are TRBV7-2 and TRBJ2-5, with 8 bases matching TRBD2. Trimming at V came to 1 base and at J to 7 bases, leaving 8 bases not matched to a gene. Germline lookup yields CDR1 SGHTA and CDR2 FQGNSA. The CDR3 totals 15 residues. The CDR3 DNA follows: TGTGCCAGCAGCTTAGGTTTAGCGGGGACGGGGACCCAGTACTTC. This gives the protein CASSLGLAGTGTQYF.

This clonotype occurred many times. A read error is possible here, since a much larger clone lies one base away. V and J are TRBV7-2 and TRBJ2-5; D is unclear. Trimming took off 4 bases at V and 0 bases at J, with 0 bases between the two ends. The length of the CDR3 is 11 residues. In germline, CDR1 is SGHTA, CDR2 FQGNSA. The CDR3 is CASSYQETQYF. The CDR3 DNA follows: TGTGCCAGCAGCTACCAAGAGACCCAGTACTTC. Drawing the rest from reference TRBV7-2 and TRBJ2-5, the complete variable domain is GAGVSQSPSNKVTEKGKDVELRCDPISGHTALYWYRQSLGQGLEFLIYFQGNSAPDKSGLPSDRFSAERTGGSVSTLTIQRTQQEDSAVYLCASSYQETQYFGPGTRLLVL.

In its sample, this clonotype was seen many times. The gene calls are TRBV7-6 and TRBJ2-1; D is tentatively TRBD1 or TRBD2 (5 bases each). V was clipped by 2 bases and J by 1 base, with 12 bases between them. Germline V gene lookup returns CDR1 SGHVS and CDR2 FNYEAQ. The CDR3 runs 16 residues. The CDR3 reads CASSLTGPRSYNEQFF. Here the CDR3 DNA reads TGTGCCAGCAGCTTAACGGGGCCGAGGTCCTACAATGAGCAGTTCTTC.

This rearrangement joins TRBV5-4 to TRBJ2-2; D call uncertain. Trimming removed 0 bases from V and 6 bases from J, with 9 bases in between. The germline CDR1 and CDR2 sequences are SGHNT and YYREEE (reference sequence). The CDR3 length is 14 residues. Here the CDR3 reads CASSLGDPPGELFF. Here the CDR3 DNA reads TGTGCCAGCAGCTTGGGCGACCCCCCCGGGGAGCTGTTTTTT. The whole variable domain, filled in from reference TRBV5-4 and TRBJ2-2, reads ETGVTQSPTHLIKTRGQQVTLRCSSQSGHNTVSWYQQALGQGPQFIFQYYREEENGRGNFPPRFSGLQFPNYSSELNVNALELDDSALYLCASSLGDPPGELFFGEGSRLTVL.

This clonotype was observed at least ten times. The chain is built from TRBV7-6 and TRBJ1-5, with D possibly being TRBD1 (6 bases). Trimming took off 5 bases at V and 4 bases at J, with 9 bases between the two ends. Germline-derived CDR1 and CDR2 are SGHVS and FNYEAQ. This CDR3 has 13 residues. CDR3 sequence (DNA): TGTGCCAGCAGCCGGACAGTGAATCAGCCCCAGCATTTT. It translates to CASSRTVNQPQHF.

CDR3 amino acids: CASSTGQSEAFF. The CDR3 DNA is TGTGCCAGCTCCACTGGACAGTCTGAAGCTTTCTTT. The chain combines TRBV18 with TRBJ1-1; possibly TRBD1 for D (6 bases). Trimming took off 6 bases at V and 6 bases at J, with 11 bases between the two ends. Germline V gives CDR1 KGHSH, CDR2 LQKENI. The CDR3 has 12 residues.

This clonotype was seen just once. V is TRBV20-1 and J is TRBJ2-7, with D possibly being TRBD2 (5 bases). CDR3 length: 15 residues. V lost 0 bases and J lost 5, with 17 bases in between. The germline gives CDR1 DFQATT, CDR2 SNEGSKA (reference sequence). CDR3 region: CSARDLTKPNDEQYF. The CDR3 DNA reads TGCAGTGCTAGAGATTTGACTAAACCTAATGACGAGCAGTACTTC.

A few counts support this clonotype. The chain is built from TRBV20-1 and TRBJ2-1; D is perhaps TRBD2 (6 bases). This CDR3 has 13 amino acids. In germline, CDR1 is DFQATT, CDR2 SNEGSKA (reference sequence). Trimming stripped 5 bases from V and 9 bases from J, with 17 bases between. The CDR3 bases are TGCAGTGCTGGAAATAGCGGAAATGGTGAGCAGTTCTTC. Protein product: CSAGNSGNGEQFF.

Details on this clonotype: This may stem from a read error, because a much larger clone lies one nucleotide away. The chain couples TRBV7-2 to TRBJ2-1; 10 positions agree with TRBD1. Per germline, CDR1 SGHTA and CDR2 FQGNSA. CDR3 length: 13 residues. CDR3 in amino acids: CAGSLAQDRGKFF. CDR3 DNA: TGTGCCGGCAGCTTAGCTCAGGACAGGGGGAAGTTCTTC. The full variable domain, its missing parts supplied by reference TRBV7-2 and TRBJ2-1, is GAGVSQSPSNKVTEKGKDVELRCDPISGHTALYWYRQSLGQGLEFLIYFQGNSAPDKSGLPSDRFSAERTGGSVSTLTIQRTQQEDSAVYLCAGSLAQDRGKFFGPGTRLTVL.

This clonotype turned up a few times. V usage is TRBV5-3 and J usage is TRBJ2-2; no definite D call. TRBV5-3 is known as an ORF, though its function is uncertain. V lost 8 bases, J lost 8 bases, and 16 bases lay in between. The length of the CDR3 is 13 residues. The CDR3 bases are TGTGCCAGCAGCGTATACTTTGGGGGGGAGCTGTTTTTT. This gives the protein CASSVYFGGELFF.

This clonotype showed up just a few times. CDR3: CSAVTSTGTSDLRDGYTF. The CDR3 DNA reads as TGCAGTGCCGTAACCTCAACAGGGACATCCGACCTAAGGGACGGCTACACCTTC. The chain couples TRBV20-1 to TRBJ1-2; maybe TRBD1 (6 bases). The V and J ends lost 6 bases and 8 bases respectively, with 34 bases between them. Germline values: CDR1 DFQATT, CDR2 SNEGSKA (reference sequence). The CDR3 totals 18 residues.

In its sample, this clonotype was seen many times. The CDR3, as DNA: TGTGCCAGCAGTTTTCCAAGAGACTACGAGCAGTACTTC. Translated: CASSFPRDYEQYF. The chain employs TRBV6-1 and TRBJ2-7; D ambiguous. The CDR3 is 13 residues long. CDR1 and CDR2 (germline): MNHNS, SASEGT. The ends were cut back, 5 bases at V and 3 bases at J, with 11 bases in the middle.

This clonotype occurred many times. The J gene is TRBJ2-7, the V gene TRBV5-6, with 7 bases that match TRBD1. The V and J ends lost 5 bases and 3 bases, in that order; junction bases with no gene match: 8. Per germline, CDR1 SGHDT and CDR2 YYEEEE. The CDR3 loop spans 14 amino acids. The CDR3 here is CASSLQGSGYEQYF. CDR3 in DNA: TGTGCCAGCAGTCTACAGGGGTCAGGCTACGAGCAGTACTTC.